One sample yielded the 8 T cell receptor beta chains listed below, sequenced in a study of cytomegalovirus exposure and HLA in healthy donors. The PCR ran on 60 Vbeta and 13 Jbeta primers. The table came from immunoSEQ multiplex PCR; TCRdb's copy has only in-frame clones and leaves some out. The sample lists some 98,000 clones, about 81% seen once, with about 1.5% in the top ten. The sample taken for sequencing was PBMCs. These receptors all come from a man aged 35 to 55 in good health and CMV-seronegative.

This clone was counted between two and nine times. This rearrangement joins TRBV6-1 to TRBJ1-2; D may be TRBD1 (6 bases). V gave up 4 bases and J gave up 0 bases, with 12 bases separating them. Looked up from germline, CDR1 is MNHNS and CDR2 is SASEGT. The CDR3 runs 15 residues. CDR3: CASSVGTPTNYGYTF. CDR3 sequence (DNA): TGTGCCAGCAGTGTCGGGACACCGACTAACTATGGCTACACCTTC.

V usage is TRBV1 and J usage is TRBJ2-7; no check of the table's D call, TRBD2, against the DNA was made. TRBV1 is assigned pseudogene status. This CDR3 contains 19 residues. The CDR3 DNA follows: TGCACCAGCAGCCGACGCTCACGCCCGGGGGGTAGGTACGTTGACGAGCAGTACTTC. It translates to CTSSRRSRPGGRYVDEQYF.

V gene TRBV5-1 combines with J gene TRBJ1-2; D might be TRBD1 (5 bases). CDR3 length: 12 amino acids. V gave up 2 bases and J gave up 6 bases, with 8 bases separating them. The germline CDR1 and CDR2 sequences are SGHRS and YFSETQ. The CDR3 is CASSFGGDGYTF. DNA of the CDR3: TGCGCCAGCAGCTTCGGGGGAGATGGCTACACCTTC.

The V and J genes are TRBV27 and TRBJ2-7; tentatively, D is TRBD2 (5 bases). Per the germline V gene, CDR1 is MNHEY and CDR2 is SMNVEV (reference sequence). CDR3 size: 12 residues. Trimming cost V 4 bases and J 8 bases, with 12 bases left between them. CDR3 sequence: CASSYVGSQQYF. For the CDR3, the DNA is TGTGCCAGCAGTTACGTTGGGAGCCAGCAGTACTTC.

The V and J genes are TRBV5-1 and TRBJ1-6, with a weak D call TRBD1 (5 bases). The CDR3 sequence is 16 residues long. The germline CDR1 and CDR2 sequences are SGHRS and YFSETQ. V lost 4 bases to trimming and J lost 0 bases, with 11 bases between them. The CDR3 bases are TGCGCCAGCAGCGCAGACAGAAGCTCCTATAATTCACCCCTCCACTTT. Amino acids: CASSADRSSYNSPLHF.

The chain is built from TRBV18 and TRBJ1-6; D remains unclear. V was pared by 1 base and J by 0 bases, with 10 bases between. There are 17 residues in the CDR3. The germline V gene encodes CDR1 KGHSH and CDR2 LQKENI. CDR3 sequence (DNA): TGTGCCAGCTCACCACTGCCTTCGAGCTCCTATAATTCACCCCTCCACTTT. The encoded protein is CASSPLPSSSYNSPLHF.

The count of this clone is one. This chain joins TRBV10-3 and TRBJ1-5; D not resolved. Looked up from germline, CDR1 is ENHRY and CDR2 is SYGVKD. Trimming pared 10 bases from V and 5 bases from J, leaving 9 bases between. This CDR3 is built from 11 residues. The CDR3 DNA reads as TGTGCCACCGGAGGAGATCAGCCCCAGCATTTT. This encodes CATGGDQPQHF.

The count of this clone is one. V is TRBV5-6 and J is TRBJ2-5; D remains unclear. The ends were cut back, 1 base at V and 0 bases at J, with 4 bases in the middle. CDR3 size: 13 residues. Per germline, CDR1 SGHDT and CDR2 YYEEEE. CDR3 region: CASSLPNQETQYF. The CDR3 DNA sequence: TGTGCCAGCAGCTTGCCCAACCAAGAGACCCAGTACTTC.